The rows below give T cell receptor beta chains drawn from one sample of a study of cytomegalovirus exposure and HLA in healthy donors. The method was immunoSEQ multiplex PCR; TCRdb's version includes in-frame clones alone and lacks a portion of them. This sample has tens of thousands of clones, with 60% to 80% found just once. The sequencing input was PBMCs. The receptors were gathered from a man in his thirties or forties in good health and CMV-seronegative. CDR3s include the opening cysteine and the closing phenylalanine or tryptophan. The order of the fields is D gene, V gene, clone size, J gene, CDR3 DNA, CDR3 protein. The D gene is left open where the match is weak. The size field is filled for only some rows; it gives once, few, many or a size class.

D gene: TRBD1
V gene: TRBV7-9
clone size: NA
J gene: TRBJ2-2
CDR3 DNA: TGTGCCAGCAGCTTAATAGGGGGCTGGTCCGGGGAGCTGTTTTTT
CDR3 protein: CASSLIGGWSGELFF

D gene: NA
V gene: TRBV5-1
clone size: NA
J gene: TRBJ2-3
CDR3 DNA: TGCGCCAGCAGCCACACGGACTACCGCACAGATACGCAGTATTTT
CDR3 protein: CASSHTDYRTDTQYF

D gene: NA
V gene: TRBV19
clone size: NA
J gene: TRBJ1-1
CDR3 DNA: TGTGCCAGTAGTATAGAGGCCGCTACTGAAGCTTTCTTT
CDR3 protein: CASSIEAATEAFF

D gene: NA
V gene: TRBV28
clone size: NA
J gene: TRBJ1-2
CDR3 DNA: TGTGCCAGCAGTTTCAAGCATGGCTACACCTTC
CDR3 protein: CASSFKHGYTF

D gene: TRBD1
V gene: TRBV15
clone size: NA
J gene: TRBJ2-3
CDR3 DNA: TGTGCCACCAGCAGGGGACAGGGTTATTGGGATACGCAGTATTTT
CDR3 protein: CATSRGQGYWDTQYF

D gene: NA
V gene: TRBV19
clone size: NA
J gene: TRBJ2-5
CDR3 DNA: TGTGCCAGTAGTATCGGGTTCTTGGAGACCCAGTACTTC
CDR3 protein: CASSIGFLETQYF

D gene: TRBD1
V gene: TRBV2
clone size: NA
J gene: TRBJ2-7
CDR3 DNA: TGTGCCAGCAAAGGCTTGCCGGGACAGCGAAGCGACGAGCAGTACTTC
CDR3 protein: CASKGLPGQRSDEQYF

D gene: TRBD1
V gene: TRBV7-9
clone size: NA
J gene: TRBJ2-1
CDR3 DNA: TGTTCCAGCACTTTTATCGGACAGGGTCACAATGAGCAGTTCTTC
CDR3 protein: CSSTFIGQGHNEQFF

D gene: TRBD1
V gene: TRBV4-2
clone size: few
J gene: TRBJ2-5
CDR3 DNA: TGTGCCAGCAGCCCCCGAGGGGACAGGGGAGAGACCCAGTACTTC
CDR3 protein: CASSPRGDRGETQYF

D gene: TRBD2
V gene: TRBV6-5
clone size: NA
J gene: TRBJ2-1
CDR3 DNA: TGTGCCAGCAGTTATGAGGCTAGCGGGGGCAACAATGAGCAGTTCTTC
CDR3 protein: CASSYEASGGNNEQFF

D gene: NA
V gene: TRBV6-5
clone size: once
J gene: TRBJ1-4
CDR3 DNA: TGTGCCAGCAGTCTGGGGCAAGATTTCGAAAAACTGTTTTTT
CDR3 protein: CASSLGQDFEKLFF

D gene: TRBD1
V gene: TRBV29-1
clone size: few
J gene: TRBJ1-2
CDR3 DNA: TGCAGCGTGGGGACAGGGTCAGACTATGGCTACACCTTC
CDR3 protein: CSVGTGSDYGYTF

D gene: NA
V gene: TRBV21-1
clone size: NA
J gene: TRBJ2-3
CDR3 DNA: TGTGCCAGCAGCGAGCTAGCGGGGGGCTGCACAGATACGCAGTATTTT
CDR3 protein: CASSELAGGCTDTQYF

D gene: NA
V gene: TRBV27
clone size: NA
J gene: TRBJ1-1
CDR3 DNA: TGTGCCAGCAGTTGGGGCGGTCCACGTTTCAAAGCTTTCTTT
CDR3 protein: CASSWGGPRFKAFF

D gene: TRBD2
V gene: TRBV28
clone size: NA
J gene: TRBJ2-4
CDR3 DNA: TGTGCCAGCAGTGCACCCGGGGGGGCCAAAAACATTCAGTACTTC
CDR3 protein: CASSAPGGAKNIQYF

D gene: NA
V gene: TRBV14
clone size: NA
J gene: TRBJ1-2
CDR3 DNA: TGTGCCAGCAGCCAAGTAGTCTCTGGAGGAGAAATCTATGGCTACACCTTC
CDR3 protein: CASSQVVSGGEIYGYTF

D gene: NA
V gene: TRBV7-9
clone size: NA
J gene: TRBJ2-3
CDR3 DNA: TGTGCCAGCAGCTTTGGAGGGTTGCGAGCGGATACGCAGTATTTT
CDR3 protein: CASSFGGLRADTQYF

D gene: TRBD2
V gene: TRBV5-4
clone size: NA
J gene: TRBJ2-7
CDR3 DNA: TGTGCCAGCAGCGTGGGACTAGCGGGAGGGCCACCGTCCGAGCAGTACTTC
CDR3 protein: CASSVGLAGGPPSEQYF

D gene: TRBD2
V gene: TRBV5-4
clone size: NA
J gene: TRBJ2-1
CDR3 DNA: TGTGCCAGCAGCTCCTGGACTAGCGGGGGGGGGAATGAGCAGTTCTTC
CDR3 protein: CASSSWTSGGGNEQFF

D gene: TRBD1
V gene: TRBV18
clone size: few
J gene: TRBJ1-5
CDR3 DNA: TGTGCCAGCTCACTCGGACAGGACAATCAGCCCCAGCATTTT
CDR3 protein: CASSLGQDNQPQHF

D gene: TRBD2
V gene: TRBV5-1
clone size: NA
J gene: TRBJ2-1
CDR3 DNA: TGCGCCAGCAGCTTGGCTAGCGGGGGGAACAATGAGCAGTTCTTC
CDR3 protein: CASSLASGGNNEQFF

D gene: NA
V gene: TRBV7-2
clone size: NA
J gene: TRBJ1-3
CDR3 DNA: TGTGCCAGCAGCTTATTAGGGGGGGTCGCTGGAAACACCATATATTTT
CDR3 protein: CASSLLGGVAGNTIYF

D gene: NA
V gene: TRBV5-6
clone size: NA
J gene: TRBJ2-5
CDR3 DNA: TGTGCCAGCAGCGGTACAGGGACCACAGAGACCCAGTACTTC
CDR3 protein: CASSGTGTTETQYF

D gene: NA
V gene: TRBV2
clone size: NA
J gene: TRBJ2-2
CDR3 DNA: TGTGCCAGCAGAAACCCAGATAACACCGGGGAGCTGTTTTTT
CDR3 protein: CASRNPDNTGELFF

D gene: NA
V gene: TRBV29-1
clone size: NA
J gene: TRBJ2-2
CDR3 DNA: TGCAGCGCGTCACCGGGGATAAACACCGGGGAGCTGTTTTTT
CDR3 protein: CSASPGINTGELFF

D gene: NA
V gene: TRBV4-1
clone size: few
J gene: TRBJ1-5
CDR3 DNA: TGCGCCAGCAGCCAAGATAGTCATTCAAACAGGCCCCAGCATTTT
CDR3 protein: CASSQDSHSNRPQHF

D gene: TRBD1
V gene: TRBV27
clone size: NA
J gene: TRBJ1-5
CDR3 DNA: TGTGCCAGCAGTCCAGGACAGGGCGACCAGCCCCAGCATTTT
CDR3 protein: CASSPGQGDQPQHF

D gene: TRBD2
V gene: TRBV27
clone size: NA
J gene: TRBJ2-7
CDR3 DNA: TGTGCCAGCAGTTTACGTTCTGCGGGAGCGGGATACGAGCAGTACTTC
CDR3 protein: CASSLRSAGAGYEQYF

D gene: TRBD1
V gene: TRBV19
clone size: NA
J gene: TRBJ1-6
CDR3 DNA: TGTGCCAGTAGTAGCGGGACAGCGGATACCTATTCACCCCTCCACTTT
CDR3 protein: CASSSGTADTYSPLHF

D gene: NA
V gene: TRBV6-1
clone size: NA
J gene: TRBJ1-4
CDR3 DNA: TGTGCCAGCAGTGACACTAACAGGGTAAACGAAAAACTGTTTTTT
CDR3 protein: CASSDTNRVNEKLFF

D gene: TRBD1
V gene: TRBV6-1
clone size: NA
J gene: TRBJ2-7
CDR3 DNA: TGTGCCAGCAGTGAATGGTTAGGGACAGGAGCTTACGAGCAGTACTTC
CDR3 protein: CASSEWLGTGAYEQYF

D gene: TRBD2
V gene: TRBV29-1
clone size: NA
J gene: TRBJ2-7
CDR3 DNA: TGCAGCGTGTGGGGGAGGGGCGAGCAGTACTTC
CDR3 protein: CSVWGRGEQYF

D gene: NA
V gene: TRBV29-1
clone size: NA
J gene: TRBJ2-6
CDR3 DNA: TGCAGCGTTGCAAACAGGGACTCTGGGGCCAACGTCCTGACTTTC
CDR3 protein: CSVANRDSGANVLTF

D gene: TRBD2
V gene: TRBV5-4
clone size: NA
J gene: TRBJ2-5
CDR3 DNA: TGTGCCAGCAGCTTCTGGCGGGGGGGCCAAGAGACCCAGTACTTC
CDR3 protein: CASSFWRGGQETQYF

D gene: NA
V gene: TRBV10-1
clone size: NA
J gene: TRBJ1-2
CDR3 DNA: TGCGCCACCATGACATTCCGGGCCCGGACGGGAAAAGGCTACACCTTC
CDR3 protein: CATMTFRARTGKGYTF

D gene: NA
V gene: TRBV7-9
clone size: NA
J gene: TRBJ1-1
CDR3 DNA: TGTGCCAGCAGGCCCGCACGGGGAAGAGAAAAGAACACTGAAGCTTTCTTT
CDR3 protein: CASRPARGREKNTEAFF

D gene: NA
V gene: TRBV18
clone size: NA
J gene: TRBJ1-2
CDR3 DNA: TGTGCCAGCTCACCAAGAACGCAAGGACAGTACTATGGCTACACCTTC
CDR3 protein: CASSPRTQGQYYGYTF

D gene: TRBD2
V gene: TRBV9
clone size: NA
J gene: TRBJ2-3
CDR3 DNA: TGTGCCAGCAGCGTGGCGGGGGACACAGATACGCAGTATTTT
CDR3 protein: CASSVAGDTDTQYF

D gene: TRBD1
V gene: TRBV19
clone size: few
J gene: TRBJ1-2
CDR3 DNA: TGTGCCAGTAGTAACACAGGGGACCTCACCTTC
CDR3 protein: CASSNTGDLTF

D gene: TRBD2
V gene: TRBV30
clone size: once
J gene: TRBJ2-7
CDR3 DNA: TGTGCCTGGACCGGGACTAGCGGGGAGTACGAGCAGTACTTC
CDR3 protein: CAWTGTSGEYEQYF

D gene: NA
V gene: TRBV18
clone size: NA
J gene: TRBJ1-3
CDR3 DNA: TGTGCCAGCTCACCAGGCCCGGGAACTGGAAACACCATATATTTT
CDR3 protein: CASSPGPGTGNTIYF

D gene: NA
V gene: TRBV5-1
clone size: NA
J gene: TRBJ1-1
CDR3 DNA: TGCGCCAGCAGCTTGGTGACAGCTAGAAACACTGAAGCTTTCTTT
CDR3 protein: CASSLVTARNTEAFF

D gene: NA
V gene: TRBV7-9
clone size: NA
J gene: TRBJ1-1
CDR3 DNA: TGTGCCAGCAGCCTACTCCCCGGGGGAGCTGAAGCTTTCTTT
CDR3 protein: CASSLLPGGAEAFF

D gene: TRBD1
V gene: TRBV5-1
clone size: NA
J gene: TRBJ1-2
CDR3 DNA: TGCGCCAGCAGCTCTGGACAGGGGTTTAACTATGGCTACACCTTC
CDR3 protein: CASSSGQGFNYGYTF

D gene: TRBD1
V gene: TRBV5-1
clone size: NA
J gene: TRBJ1-1
CDR3 DNA: TGCGCCAGCAGCTTGGTCGGGACAGCAAGCACTGAAGCTTTCTTT
CDR3 protein: CASSLVGTASTEAFF

D gene: TRBD1
V gene: TRBV5-4
clone size: NA
J gene: TRBJ2-7
CDR3 DNA: TGTGCCAGCAGCTTGGCCGGGACAGGGGCTCTCTACGAGCAGTACTTC
CDR3 protein: CASSLAGTGALYEQYF

D gene: TRBD1
V gene: TRBV4-2
clone size: NA
J gene: TRBJ1-4
CDR3 DNA: TGTGCCAGCAGCCAGGGACAGTCAGGGGAAAAACTGTTTTTT
CDR3 protein: CASSQGQSGEKLFF

D gene: TRBD2
V gene: TRBV2
clone size: NA
J gene: TRBJ2-7
CDR3 DNA: TGTGCCAGCAGTGAATCTAGCGGGAGAGTGTACGAGCAGTACTTC
CDR3 protein: CASSESSGRVYEQYF

D gene: TRBD1
V gene: TRBV7-6
clone size: NA
J gene: TRBJ2-2
CDR3 DNA: TGTGCCAGCAGCTTACCCCATGCCGGGACAGGGATCCCCGGGGAGCTGTTTTTT
CDR3 protein: CASSLPHAGTGIPGELFF

D gene: NA
V gene: TRBV21-1
clone size: NA
J gene: TRBJ2-3
CDR3 DNA: TGTGCCAGCAGCTCAGATCTAGCGGGGGGGATTTGGGATGGGGATACGCAGTATTTT
CDR3 protein: CASSSDLAGGIWDGDTQYF

D gene: TRBD2
V gene: TRBV5-5
clone size: NA
J gene: TRBJ2-7
CDR3 DNA: TGTGCCAGCAGCTTGCTCCTAGCGGGAATCCACGAGCAGTACTTC
CDR3 protein: CASSLLLAGIHEQYF

D gene: TRBD1
V gene: TRBV30
clone size: NA
J gene: TRBJ2-1
CDR3 DNA: TGTGCCTGGAGTTTGGACAGGGGGAATGAGCAGTTCTTC
CDR3 protein: CAWSLDRGNEQFF

D gene: NA
V gene: TRBV28
clone size: NA
J gene: TRBJ1-4
CDR3 DNA: TGTGCCAGCAGTTTATATCAAGGGAGCCCGAATGAAAAACTGTTTTTT
CDR3 protein: CASSLYQGSPNEKLFF

D gene: NA
V gene: TRBV7-6
clone size: few
J gene: TRBJ1-5
CDR3 DNA: TGTGCCAGCAGCTCCGGACAGTATAGCAATCAGCCCCAGCATTTT
CDR3 protein: CASSSGQYSNQPQHF